This TCR beta chain was sequenced for a study of vaccination and CD4 T cells after COVID-19. Cultured CD4+ T cells had their DNA profiled by the Oncomine TCR Beta short-read assay. TCRdb reanalysed the PCR reads using MiXCR and keeps one entry per CDR3 protein. This sample carries about 7,200 distinct CDR3 sequences, 45% to 55% of them seen once, and the ten largest clones take 40% to 50%. Treatment given: roughly 10-day PBMC culture with coronavirus spike peptide pools or control peptides (ViraFEST assay). It was before the COVID-19 pandemic (2011-2018) that the unexposed donor's CD4+ T cells were collected. This clonotype was detected a few times. What it recognizes is unknown. Broader study findings: Median roughly 86% of reactive clones detected in convalescent patients emerged only post-vaccination.

The clonotype was recovered from a human donor in good health. Specimen: CD4+ T cells from blood, cultured in vitro.

The CDR3 DNA reads as TGTGCCAGCAGCATCACACGACAGGGGGCAAGCACAGATACGCAGTATTTT. It translates to CASSITRQGASTDTQYF. This chain joins TRBV21-1 and TRBJ2-3; TRBD1 reflects the table's D call only, with no check against the DNA. TRBV21-1 has pseudogene status. CDR3 size: 17 residues.